One sample yielded the 29 T cell receptor beta chains listed below, sequenced in a study of blood T cells in healthy people across ages. Primers used in a second PCR of about 6 to 12 cycles were a sample-barcoded 5' primer and a J-beta primer mix. TCRdb re-called the 5' RACE reads through MiXCR, storing one row per CDR3 protein. The sample has about 620,000 distinct CDR3 sequences; under 65% are singletons. Sequencing was carried out using blood. The receptors come from a woman older than 75 in good health.

In regard to this clonotype: This may be a read error, as it is one base from a much larger clone. V and J are TRBV24-1 and TRBJ2-1, with D possibly being TRBD1 (5 bases). The CDR3 is 13 residues long. V lost 5 bases and J 8 bases, leaving 12 bases between the germline ends. The germline gives CDR1 KGHDR, CDR2 SFDVKD. The CDR3 coding sequence is TGTGCCACCAGTGGTCCAGGGTCTTATGAGCAGTTCTTC. Translation gives CATSGPGSYEQFF.

The V and J genes are TRBV20-1 and TRBJ2-5, with D perhaps matching TRBD2 (5 bases). The CDR3 totals 17 residues. Germline CDR1 reads DFQATT; CDR2 reads SNEGSKA (reference sequence). The ends were cut back, 0 bases at V and 0 bases at J, with 17 bases in the middle. This CDR3 reads CSARDLSGLSYQETQYF. The CDR3 nucleotides are TGCAGTGCTAGAGATCTTTCAGGACTCTCGTACCAAGAGACCCAGTACTTC.

This clonotype was detected ten times or more. This chain links TRBV5-1 with TRBJ2-3; D possibly uses TRBD1 or TRBD2 (5 bases each). The CDR3 sequence is 15 residues long. Germline V gene lookup returns CDR1 SGHRS and CDR2 YFSETQ. V was trimmed by 7 bases and J by 9 bases, leaving 24 bases between them. The DNA of the CDR3 is TGCGCCAGCTCGCCCGGGACGCCCGCTTTCGGGACGCAGTATTTT. Its translation is CASSPGTPAFGTQYF.

This clonotype appeared many times. The V call is TRBV3-1, the J call TRBJ2-3; no firm D call. Per the germline V gene, CDR1 is LGHDT and CDR2 is YNNKEL (reference sequence). Trimming removed 4 bases from V and 2 bases from J, with 10 bases in between. The CDR3 length is 14 residues. CDR3: CASSPRPITDTQYF. In DNA, the CDR3 is TGTGCCAGCAGCCCCCGGCCCATCACAGATACGCAGTATTTT.

The chain combines TRBV12-3 or TRBV12-4 with TRBJ1-4; tentatively, D is TRBD1 (6 bases). This CDR3 region has 14 residues. CDR3 amino acids: CASRLMGGNEKLFF. The CDR3 bases are TGTGCTTCCCGACTGATGGGGGGCAATGAAAAACTGTTTTTT.

At least ten counts were recorded for this clonotype. This rearrangement joins TRBV7-2 to TRBJ2-1, with D perhaps matching TRBD2 (6 bases). CDR1 and CDR2 from the germline V gene are SGHTA and FQGNSA. The CDR3 is 14 amino acids. V was shortened by 3 bases and J by 4 bases, with 10 bases between the two germline ends. Here the CDR3 reads CASSFGGLYNEQFF. The CDR3 coding sequence is TGTGCCAGCAGCTTCGGGGGTCTTTACAATGAGCAGTTCTTC.

This clonotype was counted at least ten times. It may be a read error: a sequence one base away is much more abundant. V gene TRBV12-3 or TRBV12-4 combines with J gene TRBJ2-5; no clear D gene. The V end was cut by 4 bases, the J end by 11 bases, with 11 bases between. The CDR3 contains 11 residues. The CDR3: CASSWGNEQYF. In nucleotides, the CDR3 is TGTGCCAGCAGTTGGGGTAATGAGCAGTACTTC.

This clonotype showed up many times. This chain uses TRBV29-1 with TRBJ2-7; D perhaps matches TRBD1 (5 bases). V was shortened by 4 bases and J by 5 bases, with 12 bases between the two germline ends. The CDR3 length is 12 residues. The germline V gene has CDR1 SQVTM and CDR2 ANQGSEA. The CDR3 DNA reads as TGCAGCGTTGGGTGGGGCTTGCACGAGCAGTACTTC. Translation: CSVGWGLHEQYF.

Regarding this clonotype: This may be a read error, as it is one base from a much larger clone. The V call is TRBV4-2, the J call TRBJ1-4; D call uncertain. The CDR3 extends over 15 amino acids. V shed 4 bases and J shed 1 base, with 10 bases lying between them. From germline, CDR1 is LGHNA and CDR2 YNFKEQ. The DNA for the CDR3 is TGTGCCAGCAGCCCACGGGCAGGAACTAATGAAAAACTGTTTTTT. As protein: CASSPRAGTNEKLFF.

This clonotype has at least ten counts. This rearrangement joins TRBV4-1 to TRBJ2-7, with a possible D match to TRBD2 (6 bases). Trimming stripped 1 base from V and 2 bases from J, with 12 bases between. CDR1 MGHRA and CDR2 YSYEKL come from the germline V gene. The CDR3 consists of 15 residues. CDR3 nucleotide sequence: TGCGCCAGCAGCCAAGGTGGAGGGCGCGCCTACGAGCAGTACTTC. This gives the protein CASSQGGGRAYEQYF.

This clonotype has at least ten counts. The V and J genes are TRBV4-1 and TRBJ2-3; D call uncertain. Germline V gene lookup returns CDR1 MGHRA and CDR2 YSYEKL. Trimming left V 0 bases short and J 0 bases short, with 13 bases between. The CDR3 is made up of 17 amino acids. CDR3: CASSQERSRPSTDTQYF. CDR3 DNA: TGCGCCAGCAGCCAAGAGAGGTCGAGACCTAGCACAGATACGCAGTATTTT.

The CDR3 loop reads CASSALDGRETQYF. In DNA form, the CDR3 reads TGTGCCAGCAGTGCCCTAGATGGGAGAGAGACCCAGTACTTC. J is TRBJ2-5 and V is TRBV12-3 or TRBV12-4, with D possibly TRBD2 on 5 matching bases. This CDR3 has 14 amino acids. The germline V and J ends were trimmed by 5 bases and 4 bases, with 14 bases remaining between them.

There are many counts of this clonotype. The rearrangement uses TRBV10-3 and TRBJ1-1; unclear D gene. Germline values: CDR1 ENHRY, CDR2 SYGVKD. The V and J ends lost 4 bases and 5 bases respectively, with 8 bases between them. This CDR3 comprises 12 residues. This chain's CDR3 is CAISVGGTEAFF. As DNA, the CDR3 is TGTGCCATCAGTGTCGGTGGGACTGAAGCTTTCTTT.

J is TRBJ2-1 and V is TRBV7-3, with TRBD1 as a possible D gene (6 bases). CDR1 and CDR2 (germline): SGHTA, FQGTGA. Trimming took 4 bases from V and 12 from J, leaving 19 bases between them. The CDR3 covers 14 residues. The CDR3 coding sequence is TGTGCCAGCAGCTCTTATACAGGGTTACAGTCGCAGTTCTTC. Protein: CASSSYTGLQSQFF.

The chain recombines TRBV12-3 or TRBV12-4 with TRBJ2-7; TRBD2 is a possible D gene (6 bases). V was pared by 0 bases and J by 5 bases, with 11 bases between. The CDR3 has 14 amino acids. Here the CDR3 DNA reads TGTGCCAGCAGTTTAGCCGGGGGACGACACGAGCAGTACTTC. Amino acids: CASSLAGGRHEQYF.

Worth noting for this clonotype: A junction boundary mismatches the germline segment, possibly from a read error. This chain links TRBV7-2 with TRBJ1-2; D might be TRBD1 (6 bases). CDR1 is SGHTA and CDR2 is FQGNSA in the germline V gene. The CDR3 consists of 16 residues. Here the CDR3 reads CASSRRARGSDYDYTF. DNA for the CDR3: TGTGCCAGCAGCCGCCGGGCCAGGGGAAGCGACTATGACTACACCTTC.

Worth noting for this clonotype: A much larger clone lies a single base off, so this may be a read error. The rearrangement joins TRBV9 to TRBJ1-1; D is ambiguous. The germline V gene encodes CDR1 SGDLS and CDR2 YYNGEE. The CDR3 is made up of 14 amino acids. The CDR3 DNA follows: TGTGCCAACAGCCCCCGGGTCCTAAACACTGAAGCTTTCTTT. This translates into CANSPRVLNTEAFF.

This chain connects TRBV29-1 to TRBJ1-2; maybe TRBD1 (6 bases). This CDR3 comprises 11 residues. CDR1 and CDR2 (germline): SQVTM, ANQGSEA. Trimming cost V 2 bases and J 10 bases, with 11 bases left between them. The CDR3 loop reads CSVEPDSTYTF. CDR3 in DNA: TGCAGCGTTGAACCGGACAGTACCTACACCTTC.

The chain carries TRBV27 and TRBJ1-1; D remains unclear. The CDR3 totals 14 residues. Germline-derived CDR1 and CDR2 are MNHEY and SMNVEV (reference sequence). V shed 2 bases and J shed 6 bases, with 13 bases lying between them. The CDR3 region has the DNA TGTGCCAGCAGTTTAGGCCCAGAAGGAGCTGAAGCTTTCTTT. It yields the protein CASSLGPEGAEAFF.

The J gene is TRBJ1-1, the V gene TRBV20-1; D call uncertain. The CDR3 is 12 residues long. Germline V CDR1 and CDR2: DFQATT, SNEGSKA (reference sequence). The germline V and J ends were trimmed by 5 bases and 1 base, with 8 bases remaining between them. The CDR3 bases are TGCAGTGCTCCCCTCCGGAACACTGAAGCTTTCTTT. Translation gives CSAPLRNTEAFF.

The chain carries TRBV7-3 and TRBJ2-1; D unresolved. V was pared by 0 bases and J by 9 bases, with 3 bases between. The CDR3 covers 11 residues. From germline, CDR1 is SGHTA and CDR2 FQGTGA. The CDR3 nucleotides read TGTGCCAGCAGCTTAACTGCTGAGCAGTTCTTC. This encodes CASSLTAEQFF.

CDR3 nucleotide sequence: TGTGCCAGCACCAACGACAGGGTAGGTGAGCAGTTCTTC. Translated: CASTNDRVGEQFF. The rearrangement uses TRBV5-4 and TRBJ2-1; 7 bases are a match to TRBD1. V lost 6 bases, J lost 9 bases, and 9 bases stayed unmatched. Per germline, CDR1 SGHNT and CDR2 YYREEE (reference sequence). This CDR3 has 13 residues.

This sequence joins TRBV6-2 or TRBV6-3 and TRBJ1-1, with D maybe TRBD1 (5 bases). V lost 4 bases and J 1 base, leaving 13 bases between the germline ends. The CDR3 spans 15 residues. Germline CDR1 reads MNHEY; CDR2 reads SVGEGT. The CDR3 region is CASSSAGSGNTEAFF. CDR3 DNA: TGTGCCAGCAGTTCGGCAGGGTCGGGGAACACTGAAGCTTTCTTT.

This clonotype was picked up many times. The rearrangement uses TRBV11-2 and TRBJ2-1; a weak D match, TRBD1 (6 bases). CDR1 is SGHAT, CDR2 FQNNGV, per germline. This CDR3 has 13 amino acids. Trimming removed 6 bases from V and 5 bases from J, with 11 bases in between. The DNA of the CDR3 is TGTGCCAGCAGTAACAGGGTCAACAATGAGCAGTTCTTC. Its translation: CASSNRVNNEQFF. Complete variable domain (other parts from reference TRBV11-2 and TRBJ2-1): EAGVAQSPRYKIIEKRQSVAFWCNPISGHATLYWYQQILGQGPKLLIQFQNNGVVDDSQLPKDRFSAERLKGVDSTLKIQPAKLEDSAVYLCASSNRVNNEQFFGPGTRLTVL.

The J gene is TRBJ2-1, the V gene TRBV29-1; 9 bases line up with TRBD1. CDR1 and CDR2 (germline): SQVTM, ANQGSEA. The CDR3 sequence is 15 residues long. Unmatched junction bases numbered 8, after V lost 6 bases and J lost 2 bases. DNA of the CDR3: TGCAGCGTCACCCTAGGGGACAGGGCCTACAATGAGCAGTTCTTC. It is translated as CSVTLGDRAYNEQFF.

This clonotype was seen just once. J is TRBJ2-5 and V is TRBV7-9; 7 nucleotides align to TRBD1. The J call could be wrong; TRBJ2-7 is a better fit for the DNA end. CDR1 is SEHNR, CDR2 FQNEAQ, per germline (reference sequence). CDR3 size: 15 residues. The CDR3 DNA sequence: TGTGCCAGCAGCTTAGGGGGGACAGACAGCTACGAGCAGTACTTC. This gives the protein CASSLGGTDSYEQYF.

This chain links TRBV29-1 with TRBJ1-2, with a possible D match to TRBD1 (6 bases). Germline CDR1 is SQVTM and CDR2 is ANQGSEA. This CDR3 is built from 10 residues. Trimming took 3 bases from V and 7 from J, leaving 6 bases between them. CDR3 region: CSVETGGYTF. CDR3 coding DNA: TGCAGCGTTGAGACAGGTGGCTACACCTTC.

This clonotype came up many times. The gene calls are TRBV6-1 and TRBJ2-6; D unclear. Germline V gene lookup returns CDR1 MNHNS and CDR2 SASEGT. V was cut by 6 bases and J by 0 bases, with 12 bases left in between. This CDR3 contains 16 residues. The CDR3 loop reads CASRTTSVSGANVLTF. DNA of the CDR3: TGTGCCAGCAGAACGACATCTGTCTCTGGGGCCAACGTCCTGACTTTC.

The table lists this clonotype with a count of one. The V and J genes are TRBV5-1 and TRBJ1-2; 9 positions match TRBD1. V lost 4 bases and J lost 6; bases outside the gene matches: 10. Germline CDR1 and CDR2: SGHRS and YFSETQ. CDR3 length equals 15 residues. The DNA for the CDR3 is TGCGCCAGCAGCCCCCAAACCGGACAGGGGAATGGCTACACCTTC. Translated, it gives CASSPQTGQGNGYTF.